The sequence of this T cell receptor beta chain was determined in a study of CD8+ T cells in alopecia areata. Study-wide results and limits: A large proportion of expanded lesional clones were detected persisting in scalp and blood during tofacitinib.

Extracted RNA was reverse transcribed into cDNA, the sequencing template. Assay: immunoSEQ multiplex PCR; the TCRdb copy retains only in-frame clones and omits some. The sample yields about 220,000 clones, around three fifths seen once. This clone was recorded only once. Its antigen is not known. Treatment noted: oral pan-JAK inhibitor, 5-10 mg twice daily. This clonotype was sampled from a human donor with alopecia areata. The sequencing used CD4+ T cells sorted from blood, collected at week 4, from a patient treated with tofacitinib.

CDR3 residues: CASSPTPGTASPGYTF. For the CDR3, the DNA is TGCGCCAGCAGCCCTACTCCCGGGACAGCGAGTCCCGGCTACACCTTC. The rearrangement joins TRBV4-3 to TRBJ1-2; 7 positions agree with TRBD1. The CDR3 is made up of 16 amino acids. The trim removed 4 bases at V and 8 bases at J, leaving 16 bases unmatched. Germline CDR1 is LGHNA and CDR2 is YSLEER.